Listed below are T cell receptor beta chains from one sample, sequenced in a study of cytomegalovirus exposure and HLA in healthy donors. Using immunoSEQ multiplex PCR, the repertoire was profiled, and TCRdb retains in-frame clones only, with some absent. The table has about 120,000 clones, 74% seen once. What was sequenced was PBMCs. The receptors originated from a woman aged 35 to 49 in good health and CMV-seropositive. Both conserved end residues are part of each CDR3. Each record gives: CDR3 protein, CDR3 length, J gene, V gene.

CDR3 protein: CASTSLAGGNNEQFF; CDR3 length: 15; J gene: TRBJ2-1; V gene: TRBV5-1
CDR3 protein: CASKSTGRNTEAFF; CDR3 length: 14; J gene: TRBJ1-1; V gene: TRBV6-1
CDR3 protein: CASSPPGGLAGESPYNEQFF; CDR3 length: 20; J gene: TRBJ2-1; V gene: TRBV5-1
CDR3 protein: CASSKGLDTIYEQYF; CDR3 length: 15; J gene: TRBJ2-7; V gene: TRBV21-1
CDR3 protein: CASSLDIDSPLHF; CDR3 length: 13; J gene: TRBJ1-6; V gene: TRBV5-6
CDR3 protein: CAWTGGGRADTQYF; CDR3 length: 14; J gene: TRBJ2-3; V gene: TRBV30
CDR3 protein: CASSFYSGRAGNVGELFF; CDR3 length: 18; J gene: TRBJ2-2; V gene: TRBV7-9
CDR3 protein: CASGLSPPGGQFF; CDR3 length: 13; J gene: TRBJ2-1; V gene: TRBV12-5
CDR3 protein: CASSLQGGYEQYF; CDR3 length: 13; J gene: TRBJ2-7; V gene: TRBV5-8
CDR3 protein: CASSLDRAQGQTEAFF; CDR3 length: 16; J gene: TRBJ1-1; V gene: TRBV7-9
CDR3 protein: CASSPSLLTSGGRDTQYF; CDR3 length: 18; J gene: TRBJ2-3; V gene: TRBV7-9
CDR3 protein: CASSPQLGTDTQYF; CDR3 length: 14; J gene: TRBJ2-3; V gene: TRBV18
CDR3 protein: CASSQAQVGRNQPQHF; CDR3 length: 16; J gene: TRBJ1-5; V gene: TRBV4-1
CDR3 protein: CASTPGQGGYGYTF; CDR3 length: 14; J gene: TRBJ1-2; V gene: TRBV19
CDR3 protein: CASAIGVNEQFF; CDR3 length: 12; J gene: TRBJ2-1; V gene: TRBV12-5
CDR3 protein: CASSPRTGTGAGDTQYF; CDR3 length: 17; J gene: TRBJ2-3; V gene: TRBV9
CDR3 protein: CASRNQGASSGEQFF; CDR3 length: 15; J gene: TRBJ2-1; V gene: TRBV28
CDR3 protein: CASSRRGAGGPTRSYEQYF; CDR3 length: 19; J gene: TRBJ2-7; V gene: TRBV7-2
CDR3 protein: CASSPRGDNTEAFF; CDR3 length: 14; J gene: TRBJ1-1; V gene: TRBV18
CDR3 protein: CASRNPIAGGTGELFF; CDR3 length: 16; J gene: TRBJ2-2; V gene: TRBV6-6
CDR3 protein: CASSARQAMNTEAFF; CDR3 length: 15; J gene: TRBJ1-1; V gene: TRBV18
CDR3 protein: CASSLTSVTDTQYF; CDR3 length: 14; J gene: TRBJ2-3; V gene: TRBV7-7
CDR3 protein: CAWSTRRGMNTEAFF; CDR3 length: 15; J gene: TRBJ1-1; V gene: TRBV30
CDR3 protein: CASSPRNEKLFF; CDR3 length: 12; J gene: TRBJ1-4; V gene: TRBV6-6
CDR3 protein: CASSFDRGTEAFF; CDR3 length: 13; J gene: TRBJ1-1; V gene: TRBV7-3
CDR3 protein: CASRTGPSQPQHF; CDR3 length: 13; J gene: TRBJ1-5; V gene: TRBV6-5
CDR3 protein: CASSLSVNQPQHF; CDR3 length: 13; J gene: TRBJ1-5; V gene: TRBV5-6
CDR3 protein: CASSQEGLEAGELFF; CDR3 length: 15; J gene: TRBJ2-2; V gene: TRBV4-3
CDR3 protein: CASSYGASNEQFF; CDR3 length: 13; J gene: TRBJ2-1; V gene: TRBV7-9
CDR3 protein: CSSSLVSAASIGYTF; CDR3 length: 15; J gene: TRBJ1-2; V gene: TRBV7-9
CDR3 protein: CASSPPGTSGSGSSYEQYF; CDR3 length: 19; J gene: TRBJ2-7; V gene: TRBV18
CDR3 protein: CASSRGPTGGGNQPQHF; CDR3 length: 17; J gene: TRBJ1-5; V gene: TRBV9
CDR3 protein: CASSLEGLAGGRGETQYF; CDR3 length: 18; J gene: TRBJ2-5; V gene: TRBV7-2
CDR3 protein: CASSLGLAGVNEQFF; CDR3 length: 15; J gene: TRBJ2-1; V gene: TRBV5-1
CDR3 protein: CASSSLPGGTDTQYF; CDR3 length: 15; J gene: TRBJ2-3; V gene: TRBV9
CDR3 protein: CASSEEAGLDYNEQFF; CDR3 length: 16; J gene: TRBJ2-1; V gene: TRBV7-9
CDR3 protein: CASSLRRENEQFF; CDR3 length: 13; J gene: TRBJ2-1; V gene: TRBV5-5
CDR3 protein: CASSPGLAKETQYF; CDR3 length: 14; J gene: TRBJ2-5; V gene: TRBV6-5
CDR3 protein: CASSPRVHEGTEAFF; CDR3 length: 15; J gene: TRBJ1-1; V gene: TRBV18
CDR3 protein: CASSLNRGAEAFF; CDR3 length: 13; J gene: TRBJ1-1; V gene: TRBV7-6